A single sample is the source of the 8 T cell receptor beta chains below, sequenced in a study of glioma-infiltrating T cells after dendritic cell vaccination. Assay: immunoSEQ multiplex PCR; the TCRdb copy retains only in-frame clones and omits some. The profile shows roughly 100,000 clones, almost 90% of them singletons. Time point noted: after dendritic cell vaccination, including at tumor progression/relapse. The sample in question was blood, obtained after dendritic cell vaccination. The receptors were gathered from a human donor with glioblastoma.

The chain joins TRBV9 to TRBJ1-6; no clear D. The CDR3 consists of 15 residues. Germline values: CDR1 SGDLS, CDR2 YYNGEE. V lost 2 bases, J lost 6 bases, and 12 bases lay in between. The CDR3 bases are TGTGCCAGCAGCGTTTCGGTCCTCACTAATTCACCCCTCCACTTT. It encodes CASSVSVLTNSPLHF.

The chain couples TRBV9 to TRBJ2-3; weak D call: TRBD1 (5 bases). This CDR3 is 14 amino acids long. Trimming stripped 4 bases from V and 8 bases from J, with 17 bases between. Germline values: CDR1 SGDLS, CDR2 YYNGEE. The CDR3 loop is CASSLETVQGTQYF. The CDR3 DNA follows: TGTGCCAGCAGCTTAGAAACGGTTCAGGGTACGCAGTATTTT.

The J gene is TRBJ2-1, the V gene TRBV11-3; D is possibly TRBD2 (5 bases). This CDR3 region has 15 residues. V was shortened by 1 base and J by 2 bases, with 9 bases between the two germline ends. The germline V gene has CDR1 SGHNT and CDR2 YENEEA. The CDR3 sequence is CASSLGPGTYNEQFF. The CDR3, as DNA: TGTGCCAGCAGCTTAGGTCCGGGAACCTACAATGAGCAGTTCTTC.

In its sample, this clone was seen once. The chain recombines TRBV30 with TRBJ1-3, with 8 bases that match TRBD1. The V gene end was trimmed by 0 bases and the J gene end by 0 bases; junction bases not matched to a gene: 4. CDR1 is GTSNPN, CDR2 SVGIG, per germline (reference sequence). CDR3 length: 16 residues. This chain's CDR3 is CAWSVTGAFSGNTIYF. CDR3 coding DNA: TGTGCCTGGAGTGTGACAGGGGCCTTCTCTGGAAACACCATATATTTT. The whole variable domain, filled in from reference TRBV30 and TRBJ1-3, reads SQTIHQWPATLVQPVGSPLSLECTVEGTSNPNLYWYRQAAGRGLQLLFYSVGIGQISSEVPQNLSASRPQDRQFILSSKKLLLSDSGFYLCAWSVTGAFSGNTIYFGEGSWLTVV.

The rearrangement links TRBV15 to TRBJ2-1; 9 nucleotides line up with TRBD2. Germline values: CDR1 LNHNV, CDR2 YYDKDF (reference sequence). CDR3 length equals 16 residues. With V trimmed by 3 bases and J by 6 bases, 9 bases remained unmatched. The DNA of the CDR3 is TGTGCCACCAGCAGTCCCGGGACTAGCAGTACCAATGAGCAGTTCTTC. The encoded protein is CATSSPGTSSTNEQFF.

This rearrangement joins TRBV30 to TRBJ1-5, with 12 positions matching TRBD1. This CDR3 has 13 residues. Trimming removed 5 bases from V and 7 bases from J; junction bases left unmatched: 3. CDR1 is GTSNPN and CDR2 is SVGIG in the germline V gene (reference sequence). CDR3 sequence: CAWGTGGRQPQHF. The CDR3 DNA reads TGTGCCTGGGGGACAGGGGGCCGACAGCCCCAGCATTTT.

The chain couples TRBV6-5 to TRBJ1-2; 7 bases fit TRBD1. Trimming took 4 bases from V and 8 from J; bases not matched to a gene: 13. The CDR3 loop spans 15 amino acids. The germline gives CDR1 MNHEY, CDR2 SVGAGI. The CDR3, as DNA: TGTGCCAGCAGTTTCCGGGACAGTCGTTTTTCCGGCTACACCTTC. Its protein product is CASSFRDSRFSGYTF.

The chain employs TRBV18 and TRBJ1-4, with D perhaps matching TRBD1 (6 bases). Between the trimmed V and J ends, which lost 1 base and 6 bases, there was a span of 9 bases. CDR3 length: 14 amino acids. In germline, CDR1 is KGHSH, CDR2 LQKENI. In DNA form, the CDR3 reads TGTGCCAGCTCACCACAGGCAGGGGATGAAAAACTGTTTTTT. Its translation: CASSPQAGDEKLFF. The full variable domain, its missing parts supplied by reference TRBV18 and TRBJ1-4, is NAGVMQNPRHLVRRRGQEARLRCSPMKGHSHVYWYRQLPEEGLKFMVYLQKENIIDESGMPKERFSAEFPKEGPSILRIQQVVRGDSAAYFCASSPQAGDEKLFFGSGTQLSVL.